This T cell receptor beta chain was profiled in a study of blood T cell repertoires in COVID-19. Looking at the study overall: Sites across the United States, Italy and Spain contributed samples from acute and convalescent COVID-19.

In the original processing: By means of reference gene primer amplification, nucleated cell counts were estimated. TCRdb keeps only in-frame clones here, not all; method: immunoSEQ multiplex PCR. V, J and clone size reflect that table, while D and trimming were determined from the DNA. The data show approximately 160,000 clones, about four fifths seen once. Participants were aged roughly 18 to 90 years, lived in 20 to 30 US areas, and enrolled virtually. This clonotype originated in a woman in her 50s in a cohort exposed to, infected with or recovered from COVID-19 (not recorded which). The source material was PBMCs or T cells enriched from blood (not recorded which).

CDR3 in DNA: TGTGCCAGCAGCGCCCACACAGATACGCAGTATTTT. This gives the protein CASSAHTDTQYF. The V and J genes are TRBV9 and TRBJ2-3, with unresolved D. Trimming removed 3 bases at V and 2 bases at J, with 4 bases between. Germline V gene lookup returns CDR1 SGDLS and CDR2 YYNGEE. This CDR3 region has 12 residues.